This T cell receptor (beta chain) emerged from a study of T-cell memory formation after mild COVID-19. Study-wide background: Clusters were largely donor specific. Study-level points and caveats: Second-wave clones that peaked on day 37 lacked confirmed SARS-CoV-2 specificity.

Comment on this clonotype: Its antigen is as yet unknown.

One entry per CDR3 protein results from TCRdb running MiXCR on the 5' RACE reads. The table shows roughly 450,000 distinct CDR3 sequences, with over 15% occurring only once. This TCR was recovered from an adult woman who had mild COVID-19 (a few samples of this study predate the infection). Cell type and time point are not known. The sequenced sample consisted of PBMCs or a T cell subset sorted from them (not recorded which).

CDR3 sequence: CASSLAGNHNEQFF. CDR3 bases: TGTGCCAGCAGCCTCGCCGGGAACCACAATGAGCAGTTCTTC. This sequence joins TRBV7-9 and TRBJ2-1, with D possibly matching TRBD2 (5 bases). The germline CDR1 and CDR2 sequences are SEHNR and FQNEAQ (reference sequence). CDR3 length: 14 residues. Trimming removed 5 bases from V and 5 bases from J, with 13 bases in between.